This T cell receptor (beta chain) was sequenced during a study of early T cells in non-severe SARS-CoV-2 infection. V lost 5 bases and J lost 3; bases outside the gene matches: 6. CDR3 length equals 15 residues. The germline V gene has CDR1 SGHAT and CDR2 FQNNGV. Unique molecular identifier tags were affixed to discrete cDNA molecules. In TCRdb, the 5' RACE reads were re-called with MiXCR into one record per CDR3 protein. Of 75,000 to 90,000 distinct CDR3 sequences detected, roughly 12% appear once; the ten largest clones hold 1.1%. Sequenced input: whole blood. The chain joins TRBV11-2 to TRBJ2-1, with 8 bases that match TRBD1. The receptor was isolated from an adult who was a healthcare worker with PCR-confirmed SARS-CoV-2 infection or an uninfected control (not recorded which). Written as DNA, the CDR3 is TGTGCCAGCAGCACCGGACAGGGCCTCTACAATGAGCAGTTCTTC. Translating it yields CASSTGQGLYNEQFF.